This T cell receptor (beta chain) is drawn from a study of T cells in Graves' hyperthyroidism and ophthalmopathy. RNA transcripts yielded amplified TCR beta CDR3 regions. The TCR CDR3 was amplified in a first-round RT-PCR using the HTBI primer set. In TCRdb, the multiplex PCR reads were re-called with MiXCR into one record per CDR3 protein. The sample consists of hundreds of thousands of distinct CDR3 sequences, 14% to 15% of them appearing once. Study results and limitations: Ophthalmopathy prediction by the model preceded onset by a median roughly 6 months. Stable hyperthyroidism was separated from ophthalmopathy by a model based on 13 V-J features.

This clonotype has just one count. The antigen remains undetermined. V was clipped by 5 bases and J by 5 bases; unmatched bases: 15. CDR3 length equals 17 residues. Germline V CDR1 and CDR2: SEHNR, FQNEAQ (reference sequence). Ophthalmopathy patients all had a Clinical Activity Score of at least 3, a NOSPECS grade of at least 4 and disease under 3 months old. Source material: blood. This chain joins TRBV7-9 and TRBJ1-1; TRBD1 agrees at 9 bases. The TCR was taken from a man aged 18-30 years with Graves' ophthalmopathy. The CDR3 spells CASSPTERDRAETEAFF. The CDR3 region has the DNA TGTGCCAGCAGCCCCACAGAAAGGGACAGGGCAGAGACTGAAGCTTTCTTT.